This T cell receptor beta chain was retrieved from a study of T cells in Graves' hyperthyroidism and ophthalmopathy (dated 2019 in TCRdb). As for the study more broadly: Peripheral blood samples were taken at the time of initial diagnosis, prior to any treatment. After sampling, hyperthyroidism patients received methimazole starting at 30 mg daily, and ophthalmopathy patients received high-dose intravenous methylprednisolone. In more than 5 Graves' hyperthyroidism patients, the study also compared T-cell repertoires from thyroid tissue with T-cell repertoires from blood. Whether ophthalmopathy could be predicted prospectively was tested in an independent validation cohort made up of some 20 hyperthyroidism patients plus 17 patients who later progressed to ophthalmopathy. The 75 to 100 discovery patients were randomly divided into training and test sets at a 7:3 ratio. To identify distinguishing TCR V-J signatures, a discovery cohort of some 100 patients was used, comprising 43 with Graves' ophthalmopathy and 57 with stable Graves' hyperthyroidism. The paper describes TCR Vbeta CDR3 sequencing of 140 or so peripheral blood samples, made up of fewer than 50 ophthalmopathy patients, roughly 72 hyperthyroidism patients and some 17 progressor patients. The study at large found these results: No statistical method was used to fix the sample size in advance, and group allocation was not hidden from the investigators. Most expanded thyroid clonotypes (frequency above 0.001) were also found in blood, which suggests that blood repertoires may mirror thyroid immune responses. In validation, the model predicted progression to ophthalmopathy with approximately 71% sensitivity and 72.22% specificity, a median of approximately 6.7 months before onset. In cross-validation, a model built on a 13 V-J signature told ophthalmopathy apart from stable hyperthyroidism with under 90% sensitivity and approximately 81% specificity, and in testing the same model reached 80%/75%.

The sample holds many counts of this clonotype. The target of this receptor is not known. Base-call qualities are not available, and no considerably larger clone is one nucleotide away. The TCR beta CDR3 regions were amplified from the RNA transcripts. For the first round of RT-PCR on the TCR CDR3, the HTBI primer set was used together with the Qiagen OneStep RT-PCR kit. Libraries were constructed in a second round of multiplex PCR, after which size selection and purification were performed. The libraries were sequenced on an Illumina HiSeq2000 using paired-end 100 bp reads. As for the original processing: SOAPnuke was used to process the raw data, throwing out any read that contained adapters or uncalled bases, had a mean Phred below 15, or lacked an exact constant-primer or identifier match. High-quality paired reads were merged using COPE v1.2.5, and each unique nucleotide sequence was defined as a clonotype. MiTCR v1.1 was used to align the clonotypes against IMGT TRBV, TRBD and TRBJ reference segments. Analysis was restricted to V-J combinations with a frequency above 0.0001, which covered approximately 99% of repertoires. A TCS score was defined as the ratio of F50 (clonal expansion) to E x V (chaos), with BLOSUM62-based TCRdist applied between CDR3 peptides within each V-J. Welch's t-statistics and random forest reduced roughly 540 V-J features to 13, which were used in a naive Bayes classifier (R e1071). The public reads were reprocessed in TCRdb via fastp at Q25 and MiXCR, keeping in-frame beta chains. Duplicate CDR3 protein sequences are folded into a single record with the most common DNA and genes. TCRdb's processing, not the study's, gives the V and J calls here. The sample includes more than 350,000 distinct CDR3 sequences, with about 14% observed a single time. Of the sample, 15% to 20% falls within the top ten clones.

In the ophthalmopathy patients, disease was moderately to severely active, with a Clinical Activity Score of 3 or more, a NOSPECS grade of 4 or more, and a duration of less than 3 months. The study excluded patients with uncontrolled infections, other autoimmune diseases, pregnancy or lactation. Clinical symptoms, serum thyroxine and TRAb, thyroid ultrasound, and orbital computed tomography formed the basis for the diagnoses. Ficoll-Paque density gradient centrifugation was used to isolate PBMCs from 10 ml of fresh peripheral blood. Total RNA was extracted using Trizol reagent, and RNA quality was assessed on an Agilent 2100 Bioanalyzer. Trimming costs V 0 bases and J 1 base, and their ends lie 4 bases apart. The CDR3 has 13 amino acids, counting the end cysteine and phenylalanine. This entry keeps only the CDR3 DNA: 39 bases, framed from base 1. Looking up the germline V gene yields CDR1 SGHRS and CDR2 YFSETQ.

The clonotype originates from a woman aged 25-40 years with Graves' ophthalmopathy. Material: blood. The chain employs TRBV5-1 and TRBJ1-1, with the D gene uncertain. The CDR3 protein sequence reads: CASSLEPNTEAFF. The nucleotide sequence reads TGCGCCAGCAGCTTGGAGCCGAACACTGAAGCTTTCTTT.